This T cell receptor (beta chain) is drawn from a study of T cells after yellow fever vaccination. Across the whole study: Low-cell-number fractions underwent preparation using SMART-Seq v4 Ultra Low Input.

Template switching with 5'RACE generated the TCR cDNA and added a universal primer site and UMIs. TCRdb itself ran the 5' RACE reads through MiXCR, one entry per CDR3 protein. This sample has 200,000 to 300,000 distinct CDR3 sequences, with roughly 4% found just once. This clonotype was seen ten or more times. This receptor was obtained from a man aged 18 to 30 who received the YFV17D yellow fever vaccine. The material was PBMCs, obtained 15 days after the yellow fever booster vaccination.

CDR3 sequence (DNA): TGTGCCACCGAGGGACAGCAGACAGATACGCAGTATTTT. Residues: CATEGQQTDTQYF. The gene calls are TRBV24-1 and TRBJ2-3; 7 bases agree with TRBD1. Germline CDR1 and CDR2: KGHDR and SFDVKD. With 9 bases clipped from V and 3 bases from J, the junction kept 5 bases outside the gene matches. The CDR3 extends over 13 amino acids.